The 28 T cell receptor beta chains below come from one sample, sequenced in a study of T cells after yellow fever vaccination. TCRdb re-derived calls from the 5' RACE reads in MiXCR, one entry per CDR3 protein. In the table there are 300,000 to 400,000 distinct CDR3 sequences, roughly 6.1% of which are singletons. The source material was PBMCs, sampled 5 days after the yellow fever booster vaccination. The receptors here all came from a man aged 25 to 45 who received the YFV17D yellow fever vaccine.

The chain uses TRBV7-6 and TRBJ2-3; 11 positions match TRBD2. The CDR3 spans 17 residues. V lost 4 bases and J lost 4; bases outside the gene matches: 10. Germline CDR1 and CDR2: SGHVS and FNYEAQ. The CDR3 protein is CASSSWELAGAPDTQYF. The CDR3 DNA is TGTGCCAGCAGCTCCTGGGAACTAGCGGGAGCCCCAGATACGCAGTATTTT.

This clonotype has at least ten counts. The chain recombines TRBV18 with TRBJ2-3; D is uncertain. Germline V gene lookup returns CDR1 KGHSH and CDR2 LQKENI. The germline V and J ends were trimmed by 2 bases and 5 bases, with 8 bases remaining between them. The CDR3 covers 13 residues. As DNA, the CDR3 is TGTGCCAGCTCACCAACAGCTGGAGATACGCAGTATTTT. Its translation is CASSPTAGDTQYF.

This clonotype was seen ten or more times. V gene TRBV3-1 combines with J gene TRBJ1-2; 8 bases map to TRBD1. CDR1 is LGHDT and CDR2 is YNNKEL in the germline V gene (reference sequence). CDR3 length: 16 residues. Unmatched junction bases numbered 11, after V lost 4 bases and J lost 4 bases. CDR3 in DNA: TGTGCCAGCAGCCTCTCCTACAGGGGGGGGCCCTATGGCTACACCTTC. This encodes CASSLSYRGGPYGYTF.

This clonotype has a handful of counts. This chain uses TRBV29-1 with TRBJ2-7; 10 bases map to TRBD2. Germline V gene sequence: CDR1 SQVTM, CDR2 ANQGSEA. The CDR3 sequence is 14 residues long. Trimming removed 7 bases from V and 1 base from J; junction bases left unmatched: 7. The CDR3 loop reads CSGSSGSRSYEQYF. In DNA, the CDR3 is TGCAGCGGATCTAGCGGGAGTCGGTCCTACGAGCAGTACTTC.

This clonotype was observed a few times. The chain couples TRBV12-3 or TRBV12-4 to TRBJ2-1; D is unresolved. V lost 1 base to trimming and J lost 10 bases, with 17 bases between them. The CDR3 extends over 15 amino acids. This CDR3 is CASSLERPTSNEQFF. The DNA of the CDR3 is TGTGCCAGCAGTTTAGAGAGGCCAACCTCGAACGAGCAGTTCTTC.

V gene TRBV4-1 combines with J gene TRBJ2-2; D is undetermined. Germline CDR1 reads MGHRA; CDR2 reads YSYEKL. Trimming stripped 1 base from V and 5 bases from J, with 11 bases between. There are 15 residues in the CDR3. CDR3 nucleotides: TGCGCCAGCAGCCAAGCCGGCGTGATAACCGGGGAGCTGTTTTTT. Translation: CASSQAGVITGELFF.

This clonotype came up many times. The rearrangement uses TRBV29-1 and TRBJ2-7; D unclear. Per the germline V gene, CDR1 is SQVTM and CDR2 is ANQGSEA. V dropped 3 bases and J dropped 7 bases, with 7 bases sitting between them. The CDR3 spans 10 residues. The CDR3 is CSVEGEEQYF. CDR3 in DNA: TGCAGCGTTGAGGGTGAGGAGCAGTACTTC.

The sample holds many counts of this clonotype. V is TRBV4-3 and J is TRBJ2-4; D is tentatively TRBD1 or TRBD2 (6 bases each). The CDR3 is made up of 20 amino acids. Per germline, CDR1 LGHNA and CDR2 YSLEER. Trimming cost V 0 bases and J 0 bases, with 21 bases left between them. CDR3 coding DNA: TGCGCCAGCAGCCAAGATCGTGGAGGGGGAACCCAGGGAGCCAAAAACATTCAGTACTTC. Protein: CASSQDRGGGTQGAKNIQYF.

This clonotype was seen many times. The CDR3 reads CASSLPGGARQFF. The CDR3, as DNA: TGTGCCAGCAGCTTACCGGGGGGGGCGCGACAGTTCTTC. The V and J genes are TRBV28 and TRBJ2-1, with 8 bases matching TRBD2. V trimming: 6 bases; J trimming: 13 bases; junction bases outside the gene matches: 11. In germline, CDR1 is MDHEN, CDR2 SYDVKM. The CDR3 is 13 residues long.

This clonotype has a count of ten or more. The chain links TRBV20-1 to TRBJ2-1; 7 bases fit TRBD2. This CDR3 comprises 15 residues. V dropped 6 bases and J dropped 7; count of bases not matched to a gene: 15. Germline loops: CDR1 DFQATT, CDR2 SNEGSKA (reference sequence). CDR3 loop: CSANQPGGPLNEQFF. For the CDR3, the DNA is TGCAGTGCCAACCAGCCGGGAGGCCCTTTGAATGAGCAGTTCTTC.

This clonotype was detected ten times or more. This chain links TRBV24-1 with TRBJ2-1; no definite D call. The germline CDR1 and CDR2 sequences are KGHDR and SFDVKD. The ends were cut back, 2 bases at V and 6 bases at J, with 7 bases in the middle. CDR3 length: 13 amino acids. The CDR3: CATSDSSANEQFF. CDR3 nucleotide sequence: TGTGCCACCAGTGATTCCTCCGCCAATGAGCAGTTCTTC.

The sample holds many counts of this clonotype. The chain employs TRBV5-1 and TRBJ2-5, with TRBD1 matching 8 bases. V was pared by 4 bases and J by 2 bases, with 7 bases of the junction left unmatched. The CDR3 length is 15 residues. The germline CDR1 and CDR2 sequences are SGHRS and YFSETQ. In DNA form, the CDR3 reads TGCGCCAGCAGCCAAACAGGGGGGAAGCAAGAGACCCAGTACTTC. This sequence encodes CASSQTGGKQETQYF.

This clonotype was seen many times. V gene TRBV10-3 combines with J gene TRBJ2-7; D is perhaps TRBD1 (6 bases). The CDR3 loop spans 16 amino acids. Looked up from germline, CDR1 is ENHRY and CDR2 is SYGVKD. V was pared by 0 bases and J by 5 bases, with 17 bases between. In DNA, the CDR3 is TGTGCCATCAGTGAGTCATGGAGGCAGGGGAGCCACGAGCAGTACTTC. Translated, it gives CAISESWRQGSHEQYF.

There are many counts of this clonotype. The chain couples TRBV29-1 to TRBJ2-3; D is unresolved. In germline, CDR1 is SQVTM, CDR2 ANQGSEA. The V end was cut by 2 bases, the J end by 2 bases, with 11 bases between. The length of the CDR3 is 14 residues. The CDR3 region has the DNA TGCAGCGTTGAATTCCCCCCCGACACAGATACGCAGTATTTT. The encoded protein is CSVEFPPDTDTQYF.

The chain combines TRBV5-4 with TRBJ2-5; D uncertain. The germline gives CDR1 SGHNT, CDR2 YYREEE (reference sequence). The germline V and J ends were trimmed by 4 bases and 3 bases, with 19 bases remaining between them. The length of the CDR3 is 16 residues. For the CDR3, the DNA is TGTGCCAGCAGCCCTCGCAGTTGGGTTACAGAAGAGACCCAGTACTTC. This sequence encodes CASSPRSWVTEETQYF.

The chain carries TRBV6-5 and TRBJ1-2, with 7 nucleotides matching TRBD1. This CDR3 is 15 amino acids long. Germline CDR1 MNHEY, CDR2 SVGAGI. Trimming took 0 bases from V and 5 from J; bases not matched to a gene: 6. CDR3 bases: TGTGCCAGCAGTTACTCGTACAGGGGTTGGTATGGCTACACCTTC. It specifies CASSYSYRGWYGYTF.

This clonotype turned up a few times. This chain links TRBV6-1 with TRBJ2-7, with 8 bases fitting TRBD1. Germline lookup yields CDR1 MNHNS and CDR2 SASEGT. The ends lost 5 bases at V and 4 bases at J; junction bases unmatched: 7. The CDR3 is 14 residues long. The CDR3, as DNA: TGTGCCAGCAGTCAGAACACAGGGGGATACGAGCAGTACTTC. Amino acids: CASSQNTGGYEQYF.

Only a few counts were recorded for this clonotype. This rearrangement joins TRBV7-8 to TRBJ2-7; TRBD1 matches at 10 bases. CDR3 size: 15 residues. V lost 5 bases and J lost 1; bases outside the gene matches: 5. Germline V gene lookup returns CDR1 SGHVS and CDR2 FQNEAQ. The CDR3 nucleotides read TGTGCCAGCAGCCTCGGACAGGGGGGATCCTACGAGCAGTACTTC. The encoded protein is CASSLGQGGSYEQYF.

CDR3 DNA: TGTGCCAGCAGAGGGTCCTTTACACGGGACAGTAACGTCAATGAGCAGTTCTTC. Amino acid sequence: CASRGSFTRDSNVNEQFF. V gene TRBV7-6 combines with J gene TRBJ2-1; TRBD1 aligns across 7 bases. The CDR3 loop spans 18 amino acids. V shed 6 bases and J 6 bases; nucleotides not matched to a gene: 20. Per germline, CDR1 SGHVS and CDR2 FNYEAQ. The variable domain in full, with the rest retrieved from reference TRBV7-6 and TRBJ2-1, is GAGVSQSPRYKVTKRGQDVALRCDPISGHVSLYWYRQALGQGPEFLTYFNYEAQQDKSGLPNDRFSAERPEGSISTLTIQRTEQRDSAMYRCASRGSFTRDSNVNEQFFGPGTRLTVL.

This clonotype occurred a few times. This chain joins TRBV7-9 and TRBJ1-1, with TRBD1 matching 7 bases. The germline V gene has CDR1 SEHNR and CDR2 FQNEAQ (reference sequence). V gave up 3 bases and J gave up 0 bases; unmatched junction bases: 4. This CDR3 has 15 residues. In DNA, the CDR3 is TGTGCCAGCAGCTTCGCCCAGGGGGTGAACACTGAAGCTTTCTTT. Translation: CASSFAQGVNTEAFF.

This clonotype was counted ten times or more. This sequence joins TRBV30 and TRBJ2-3, with a weak D call TRBD2 (5 bases). This CDR3 has 13 amino acids. Germline CDR1 GTSNPN, CDR2 SVGIG (reference sequence). The ends were cut back, 3 bases at V and 2 bases at J, with 9 bases in the middle. CDR3 in amino acids: CAWSRTVTDTQYF. CDR3 coding DNA: TGTGCCTGGAGCCGGACTGTCACAGATACGCAGTATTTT.

This clonotype appeared many times. The genes are TRBV7-2 and TRBJ2-5, with 8 bases lining up with TRBD1. Germline loops: CDR1 SGHTA, CDR2 FQGNSA. The CDR3 is 14 amino acids. V lost 3 bases, J lost 1 base, and 1 base stayed unmatched. CDR3 DNA: TGTGCCAGCAGCTTCGACAGGGGCCAAGAGACCCAGTACTTC. Translated, it gives CASSFDRGQETQYF.

Only a few counts were recorded for this clonotype. This chain connects TRBV4-3 to TRBJ2-2; D remains ambiguous. Trimming cost V 0 bases and J 2 bases, with 7 bases left between them. The CDR3 covers 15 residues. In germline, CDR1 is LGHNA, CDR2 YSLEER. The CDR3 loop reads CASSQDGSNTGELFF. The CDR3 region has the DNA TGCGCCAGCAGCCAAGACGGAAGTAACACCGGGGAGCTGTTTTTT.

J is TRBJ1-1 and V is TRBV7-9; D not resolved. Trimming took off 10 bases at V and 2 bases at J, with 11 bases between the two ends. Germline assignment: CDR1 SEHNR and CDR2 FQNEAQ (reference sequence). This CDR3 has 12 amino acids. CDR3 sequence reads: CAIFRVNTEAFF. CDR3 bases: TGTGCCATTTTCCGGGTCAACACTGAAGCTTTCTTT.

The sample holds many counts of this clonotype. V is TRBV7-9 and J is TRBJ2-1; TRBD1 matches at 9 bases. The CDR3 sequence is 15 residues long. The V gene's germline CDR1 is SEHNR and CDR2 FQNEAQ (reference sequence). V lost 5 bases to trimming and J lost 9 bases; unmatched junction nucleotides: 11. Here the CDR3 DNA reads TGTGCCAGCAGCCCCACGGACAGGGGAGGGAGTGAGCAGTTCTTC. Amino acids: CASSPTDRGGSEQFF.

This clonotype was observed a handful of times. The V call is TRBV18, the J call TRBJ2-3; no clear D gene. The CDR3 is 13 amino acids. Deletions cut 8 bases from V and 1 base from J, with 10 bases between. The V gene's germline CDR1 is KGHSH and CDR2 LQKENI. This chain's CDR3 is CASPTAGTDTQYF. The CDR3 region has the DNA TGTGCCAGCCCCACGGCAGGCACAGATACGCAGTATTTT. Using reference TRBV18 and TRBJ2-3 for the parts outside the CDR3, the full variable domain is NAGVMQNPRHLVRRRGQEARLRCSPMKGHSHVYWYRQLPEEGLKFMVYLQKENIIDESGMPKERFSAEFPKEGPSILRIQQVVRGDSAAYFCASPTAGTDTQYFGPGTRLTVL.

This clonotype came up a few times. The chain carries TRBV7-2 and TRBJ2-5, with a weak D call TRBD2 (6 bases). Trimming left V 5 bases short and J 5 bases short, with 15 bases between. Germline V gene lookup returns CDR1 SGHTA and CDR2 FQGNSA. The CDR3 sequence is 14 residues long. The chain's CDR3 is CASSPAGSRETQYF. The CDR3 bases are TGTGCCAGCAGCCCTGCGGGGTCTAGGGAGACCCAGTACTTC. Drawing the rest from reference TRBV7-2 and TRBJ2-5, the complete variable domain is GAGVSQSPSNKVTEKGKDVELRCDPISGHTALYWYRQSLGQGLEFLIYFQGNSAPDKSGLPSDRFSAERTGGSVSTLTIQRTQQEDSAVYLCASSPAGSRETQYFGPGTRLLVL.

In this sample, this clonotype turned up a few times. CDR3 loop: CASSDVTGEFYEQYF. The DNA for the CDR3 is TGTGCCAGCAGCGACGTGACCGGGGAGTTCTACGAGCAGTACTTC. This chain uses TRBV5-6 with TRBJ2-7; possible D gene TRBD2, 5 bases. Per the germline V gene, CDR1 is SGHDT and CDR2 is YYEEEE. Between the trimmed V and J ends, which lost 4 bases and 3 bases, there was a span of 17 bases. This CDR3 has 15 amino acids.